A selection of T cell receptor beta chains follows, all from one sample in a study of blood T cells in healthy people across ages. TCRdb analysed the 5' RACE reads with MiXCR anew, one entry per CDR3 protein. The sample contains some 710,000 distinct CDR3 sequences, less than 60% of which appear only once. Sequenced material: blood. Receptors originate from a man older than 75 in good health. Each CDR3 is given with its conserved first and last residue. Each record gives: V gene, J gene, CDR3 protein.

>TRBV29-1|TRBJ2-7
CSAQGRTDEQYF
>TRBV30|TRBJ1-1
CAWSGPRGVLTEAFF
>TRBV2|TRBJ2-3
CASRARGNTDTQYF
>TRBV29-1|TRBJ2-1
CSVEGQFYNEQFF
>TRBV20-1|TRBJ1-5
CSARAPTGGNQPQHF
>TRBV5-1|TRBJ2-7
CASSFGGAFYNEQYF
>TRBV9|TRBJ2-1
CASSPRAIYNEQFF
>TRBV7-2|TRBJ1-2
CASSVDSYGYTF
>TRBV29-1|-
CSVGTGVGYNEQYF
>TRBV9|TRBJ1-2
CASSVVKGEAYGYTF
>TRBV12-3/TRBV12-4|TRBJ1-1
CASSWMGGNTEAFF
>TRBV19|TRBJ2-7
CASKSRSEYEQYF
>TRBV6-5|TRBJ2-4
CASSYGGGLAKNIQYF
>TRBV4-1|TRBJ2-1
CASSQALAGYNEQFF
>TRBV5-1|TRBJ2-2
CASSPGGGGTGELFF
>TRBV28|TRBJ1-4
CASRFNPGPNEKLFF
>TRBV20-1|TRBJ2-3
CSANHRAGTSTDTQYF
>TRBV7-2|TRBJ1-6
CASSGRAGGNSPLHF
>TRBV10-3|TRBJ1-2
CAIRESPDNYGYTF
>TRBV12-3/TRBV12-4|TRBJ2-7
CASSPRGQGNYEQYF
>TRBV6-6|TRBJ2-7
CASSYAERQDYEQYF
>TRBV10-3|TRBJ1-5
CAIRAVDNQPQHF
>TRBV2|TRBJ2-7
CASSDTGSDEQYF
>TRBV5-1|TRBJ1-1
CASSLGLGRAMAEAFF
>TRBV7-3|TRBJ2-1
CASSLMPSGLNEQFF
>TRBV27|TRBJ1-4
CASSLYMGTAIRRSTNEKLFF
>TRBV12-3/TRBV12-4|TRBJ1-6
CASSLDREASPLHF
>TRBV5-6|TRBJ2-3
CASSLGHTQYF
>TRBV6-2/TRBV6-3|TRBJ2-1
CASSYGTSGSNEQFF
>TRBV9|TRBJ2-2
CASSSGVGSGGELFF
>TRBV29-1|TRBJ2-7
CSVVRLAGDEQYF
>TRBV20-1|TRBJ1-1
CSAGGWRETEAFF
>TRBV20-1|TRBJ2-7
CSARDSRGDWSYEQYF
>TRBV2|TRBJ2-1
CASSEGAGVVEQFF
>TRBV12-3/TRBV12-4|TRBJ2-4
CAGSSGLAEVAKNIQYF
>TRBV24-1|TRBJ1-5
CATSDNGRGNQPQHF
>TRBV20-1|TRBJ2-7
CSARLASGSVHEQYF
>TRBV7-8|-
CASSTGTNTHEQYF
>TRBV29-1|TRBJ2-3
CSVTTSGMTDTQYF
>TRBV4-3|TRBJ2-7
CASSQEGFRGPVGYEQYF
>TRBV7-9|TRBJ1-1
CASSQGNTEAFF
>TRBV12-3/TRBV12-4|TRBJ2-7
CASSFIPGKEQYF